The entry below gives a single TCR beta chain sequence along with its context. The sample belongs to a study of control samples from healthy donors and cancer patients. V lost 4 bases, J lost 2 bases, and 13 bases lay in between. Germline CDR1 is MDHEN and CDR2 is SYDVKM. The CDR3 totals 15 residues. Assay used: immunoSEQ multiplex PCR; TCRdb lists only in-frame clones, some missing. Among some 120,000 clones listed, just over 90% were seen once. This chain links TRBV28 with TRBJ2-3, with D perhaps matching TRBD1 (6 bases). The sequence derives from a man in his forties or fifties with head and neck cancer. Sequenced: PBMCs. The CDR3 here is CASSSYRVITDTQYF. The CDR3 nucleotides read TGTGCCAGCAGTTCTTACAGGGTTATCACAGATACGCAGTATTTT.